This entry features one TCR beta chain sequence. The antigen is undetermined. This specimen comes from a study of beta chain features in type 1 diabetes. Study in general: All samples combined gave roughly 100 million sorted cells for examination.

Study-wide results and limits: Cells with high TCR expression could be over-represented when cDNA is sequenced. The study notes PCR might favor shorter templates equally in patients and controls. Any HLA type influence on TCRB rearrangement was left unresolved here.

Since all of the isolated RNA was reverse transcribed, expressed TCRB transcripts were what got sequenced. Assay: immunoSEQ multiplex PCR; the TCRdb copy retains only in-frame clones and omits some. This table holds roughly 150,000 clones, 7% to 10% found once. The length of the CDR3 is 15 residues. The V gene end was trimmed by 2 bases and the J gene end by 2 bases; junction bases not matched to a gene: 6. Germline values: CDR1 SGHRS, CDR2 YFSETQ. The sample consisted of central memory CD4+ T cells from blood. The TCR was taken from a woman in her late teens or twenties in good health. V gene TRBV5-1 combines with J gene TRBJ2-5; 7 nucleotides align to TRBD2. The CDR3 nucleotides read TGCGCCAGCAGCTTAGCGGCGGGAGTTCAAGAGACCCAGTACTTC. This encodes CASSLAAGVQETQYF.